Presented here are 10 T cell receptor beta chains from one specimen sequenced in a study of control samples from healthy donors and cancer patients (dated by TCRdb to the early 2020s). The library relied on the immunoSEQ multiplex PCR assay. The immuneACCESS repertoire file appears here via TCRdb, limited to in-frame rearrangements. These files lack a portion of the clones; in checked studies, under half of the deficit traces to unresolved V genes, and the cause of the others is not known. The sample data list roughly 130,000 clones, and roughly 90% of these were observed just once. The top ten constitute roughly 8.6% of the sample. The sequencing input was blood. The source is a man aged 18 to 29 in good health.

This sequence joins TRBV29-1 and TRBJ1-1; possibly TRBD1 for D (6 bases). This CDR3 is built from 10 residues. Germline CDR1 reads SQVTM; CDR2 reads ANQGSEA. CDR3 sequence reads: CTLGGVEAFF. The CDR3 DNA sequence: TGCACCCTGGGGGGCGTTGAAGCTTTCTTT.

The gene calls are TRBV30 and TRBJ1-1, with D perhaps matching TRBD1 (5 bases). The length of the CDR3 is 14 residues. In germline, CDR1 is GTSNPN, CDR2 SVGIG (reference sequence). CDR3 in amino acids: CACDLTTGNTEAFF. As DNA, the CDR3 is TGTGCTTGTGATCTGACCACAGGAAACACTGAAGCTTTCTTT.

The chain uses TRBV18 and TRBJ2-7; perhaps TRBD2 as D (6 bases). The CDR3 consists of 13 residues. Germline CDR1 reads KGHSH; CDR2 reads LQKENI. V lost 5 bases and J lost 4, with 12 bases in between. CDR3 bases: TGTGCCAGCTCAGCAGAGGCGGGGTACGAGCAGTACTTC. It yields the protein CASSAEAGYEQYF.

The chain carries TRBV4-1 and TRBJ1-5, with D possibly matching TRBD1 (5 bases). Trimming cost V 3 bases and J 3 bases, with 9 bases left between them. The CDR3 runs to 14 residues. Germline loops: CDR1 MGHRA, CDR2 YSYEKL. CDR3 coding DNA: TGCGCCAGCAGCCACCAGGGACTCAATCAGCCCCAGCATTTT. This translates into CASSHQGLNQPQHF.

In its sample, this clone was seen a few times. The V call is TRBV5-1, the J call TRBJ1-2; possible D gene TRBD1, 5 bases. The germline V and J ends were trimmed by 3 bases and 10 bases, with 16 bases remaining between them. Germline CDR1 reads SGHRS; CDR2 reads YFSETQ. This CDR3 has 13 amino acids. The CDR3 is CASSSGRDRLYTF. The DNA of the CDR3 is TGCGCCAGCAGCTCCGGAAGAGACAGACTCTACACCTTC.

The gene calls are TRBV27 and TRBJ2-5, with D possibly TRBD2 on 6 matching bases. This CDR3 region has 16 residues. Germline CDR1 is MNHEY and CDR2 is SMNVEV (reference sequence). The germline V and J ends were trimmed by 8 bases and 5 bases, with 24 bases remaining between them. CDR3 bases: TGTGCCAGCGCAGGATGGGGGGAAGGGGTCAGTGAGACCCAGTACTTC. This sequence encodes CASAGWGEGVSETQYF.

This clone appeared once. The chain joins TRBV30 to TRBJ2-7, with TRBD1 matching 10 bases. After removal of 3 bases from V and 2 bases from J, the junction contained 4 bases not matched to a gene. Germline V CDR1 and CDR2: GTSNPN, SVGIG (reference sequence). This CDR3 is 14 amino acids long. CDR3 loop: CAWRRTGGPYEQYF. CDR3 nucleotide sequence: TGTGCCTGGAGAAGGACAGGGGGACCCTACGAGCAGTACTTC.

The CDR3 sequence is CASSFGASSYNEQFF. The CDR3, as DNA: TGCGCCAGCAGCTTCGGAGCTAGCTCCTACAATGAGCAGTTCTTC. The chain links TRBV5-1 to TRBJ2-1; D gene ambiguous. The CDR3 is made up of 15 amino acids. The V end lost 2 bases, the J end lost 0 bases, and 9 bases lay between the germline ends. Germline V gene data show CDR1 as SGHRS and CDR2 as YFSETQ.

The chain employs TRBV11-2 and TRBJ2-5, with 7 bases fitting TRBD2. CDR1 and CDR2 from the germline V gene are SGHAT and FQNNGV. Trimming took 5 bases from V and 5 from J; bases not matched to a gene: 8. The CDR3 consists of 14 residues. Here the CDR3 DNA reads TGTGCCAGCAGCCCCTACGGGGGGAGTGAGACCCAGTACTTC. Residues: CASSPYGGSETQYF.

The rearrangement uses TRBV6-5 and TRBJ2-5; TRBD1 might be the D (6 bases). This CDR3 has 16 amino acids. In germline, CDR1 is MNHEY, CDR2 SVGAGI. The V end lost 4 bases, the J end lost 1 base, and 16 bases lay between the germline ends. CDR3 protein: CASSSPFRGTQETQYF. DNA for the CDR3: TGTGCCAGCAGTTCCCCCTTCAGGGGCACCCAAGAGACCCAGTACTTC.